One and the same sample provided the 12 T cell receptor beta chains below, sequenced in a study of early T cells in non-severe SARS-CoV-2 infection (dated by TCRdb to 2020 to 2022). The library was produced with 5' RACE. TCRdb records NextSeq 500 as the sequencer. TCRdb reran the public reads through fastp at Q25 and MiXCR, keeping productive beta chains. Here each entry gathers all rows of one CDR3 protein and keeps the most common genes and DNA. This sample lists some 32,000 distinct CDR3 sequences; under 5% were detected once. Of the sample, approximately 8.2% falls within the top ten clones. Source material: whole blood. The receptors here all came from an adult who was a healthcare worker with PCR-confirmed SARS-CoV-2 infection or an uninfected control (not recorded which).

This clonotype was recorded at least ten times. V is TRBV7-2 and J is TRBJ2-1; tentative D call: TRBD2 (6 bases). Germline-derived CDR1 and CDR2 are SGHTA and FQGNSA. The CDR3 contains 14 residues. The V gene lost 1 base and the J gene lost 7 bases, with 11 bases spanning the gap. The CDR3 region is CASSLGLVGNEQFF. In DNA, the CDR3 is TGTGCCAGCAGCTTAGGACTAGTGGGTAATGAGCAGTTCTTC.

In its sample, this clonotype was seen many times. The rearrangement links TRBV6-5 to TRBJ2-2; 11 bases fit TRBD2. The CDR3 runs to 15 residues. After removal of 9 bases from V and 5 bases from J, the junction contained 8 bases not matched to a gene. Germline CDR1 and CDR2: MNHEY and SVGAGI. As DNA, the CDR3 is TGTGCCAGTTCTAGCGGGGGGTTGGTGACCGGGGAGCTGTTTTTT. Protein product: CASSSGGLVTGELFF.

This clonotype was detected ten times or more. Here the CDR3 DNA reads TGCAGTGCTAGATCGACAGGGTTGGACATTCAGTACTTC. Translation gives CSARSTGLDIQYF. This chain connects TRBV20-1 to TRBJ2-4, with 7 bases aligning to TRBD1. Germline CDR1 is DFQATT and CDR2 is SNEGSKA (reference sequence). V shed 2 bases and J 8 bases; nucleotides not matched to a gene: 6. The CDR3 contains 13 residues.

This clonotype was seen many times. The chain combines TRBV6-5 with TRBJ2-7, with a weak D call TRBD1 (5 bases). The CDR3 consists of 16 residues. The germline gives CDR1 MNHEY, CDR2 SVGAGI. V was shortened by 2 bases and J by 3 bases, with 17 bases between the two germline ends. The CDR3 reads CASSYLPGSIIYEQYF. The CDR3 nucleotides read TGTGCCAGCAGTTACCTTCCAGGGTCTATAATCTACGAGCAGTACTTC.

This clonotype was observed at least ten times. The J gene is TRBJ2-7, the V gene TRBV29-1; 15 bases match TRBD2. The CDR3 is 18 amino acids. Losses at the gene ends were 8 bases for V and 3 bases for J; bases not matched to a gene: 17. CDR1 and CDR2 (germline): SQVTM, ANQGSEA. The CDR3 nucleotides read TGCAGCCCCGAAGCGGGGACTAGCGGGGGGTCCGCCATCTACGAGCAGTACTTC. This translates into CSPEAGTSGGSAIYEQYF.

Many counts were recorded for this clonotype. This rearrangement joins TRBV29-1 to TRBJ1-5, with D hard to call. Deletions cut 4 bases from V and 0 bases from J, with 7 bases between. The CDR3 is made up of 13 amino acids. The V gene's germline CDR1 is SQVTM and CDR2 ANQGSEA. CDR3 DNA: TGCAGCGTTGGCGGGTCTAGCAATCAGCCCCAGCATTTT. It codes for CSVGGSSNQPQHF.

This clonotype was seen only a few times. V gene TRBV9 combines with J gene TRBJ2-5; the D gene is possibly TRBD2 (5 bases). V lost 0 bases and J lost 4, with 10 bases in between. The CDR3 totals 14 residues. The germline gives CDR1 SGDLS, CDR2 YYNGEE. The CDR3 sequence is CASSVGGIGETQYF. The DNA of the CDR3 is TGTGCCAGCAGCGTAGGAGGGATAGGAGAGACCCAGTACTTC.

This clonotype has ten or more counts. The genes are TRBV12-3 or TRBV12-4 and TRBJ2-2; D ambiguous. This CDR3 is 16 amino acids long. V lost 0 bases, J lost 0 bases, and 8 bases lay in between. The CDR3 DNA is TGTGCCAGCAGTTTAGCACCTCGGTCGAACACCGGGGAGCTGTTTTTT. Its translation: CASSLAPRSNTGELFF.

This clonotype was counted ten times or more. The rearrangement links TRBV6-6 to TRBJ2-5, with 8 bases fitting TRBD1. The CDR3 has 15 amino acids. The junction had 9 bases not matched to a gene; V was cut back by 5 bases and J by 4 bases. The germline CDR1 and CDR2 sequences are MNHNY and SVGAGI (reference sequence). The CDR3 region is CASSHGQGQTETQYF. DNA of the CDR3: TGTGCCAGCAGTCACGGACAGGGACAGACAGAGACCCAGTACTTC.

This clonotype showed up many times. The chain has TRBV5-4 and TRBJ2-7, with TRBD2 matching over 7 bases. The junction had 4 bases not matched to a gene; V was cut back by 3 bases and J by 1 base. This CDR3 is built from 14 residues. Germline loops: CDR1 SGHNT, CDR2 YYREEE (reference sequence). The CDR3 loop is CASSSWEGSYEQYF. The DNA for the CDR3 is TGTGCCAGCAGCTCCTGGGAGGGATCCTACGAGCAGTACTTC.

This clonotype showed up many times. The chain has TRBV30 and TRBJ2-7, with 10 bases that match TRBD2. Germline assignment: CDR1 GTSNPN and CDR2 SVGIG (reference sequence). This CDR3 has 13 amino acids. J gave up 6 bases and V 8 bases, and 10 bases lay outside the gene matches. CDR3 sequence: CALEREGRSEQYF. The CDR3 region has the DNA TGTGCCCTCGAGCGGGAGGGCAGGAGCGAGCAGTACTTC. Supplemented by reference TRBV30 and TRBJ2-7, the full variable domain reads SQTIHQWPATLVQPVGSPLSLECTVEGTSNPNLYWYRQAAGRGLQLLFYSVGIGQISSEVPQNLSASRPQDRQFILSSKKLLLSDSGFYLCALEREGRSEQYFGPGTRLTVT.

This clonotype was found many times. This chain uses TRBV5-4 with TRBJ2-7, with D perhaps TRBD1 (6 bases). Trimming took 4 bases from V and 5 from J, leaving 16 bases between them. There are 14 residues in the CDR3. Germline values: CDR1 SGHNT, CDR2 YYREEE (reference sequence). The CDR3 nucleotides read TGTGCCAGCAGCCAGCAGGGGATCGGCGACGAGCAGTACTTC. Encoded protein: CASSQQGIGDEQYF.